Sequencing of this T cell receptor beta chain was carried out in a study of regulatory T cells in long-lasting Graves disease. This clonotype was picked up a small number of times. Its target is unknown. V dropped 6 bases and J dropped 1 base, with 9 bases sitting between them. The CDR3 runs to 13 residues. The germline CDR1 and CDR2 sequences are SGHNT and YENEEA. Documented time point: persistent/refractory GD, antithyroid drugs over 5 years with positive TRAb. The TCR library was made from RNA extracted from PBMCs. CDR3 regions were amplified by Arm-PCR using iRepertoire HTBI primers to build TCR beta libraries. MiXCR was run by TCRdb on the multiplex PCR reads, yielding one entry per CDR3 protein. The sample lists some 450,000 distinct CDR3 sequences; 23% were seen once. Whole-study findings and limits: Because few samples were included, accuracy may have been lower.

Sequenced here: peripheral blood mononuclear cells (PBMCs), sampled when the disease was refractory, from a patient treated with antithyroid drugs. This clonotype was obtained from a female donor with Graves disease. The chain combines TRBV11-3 with TRBJ1-1; D remains unclear. CDR3 protein: CASRTDTNTEAFF. For the CDR3, the DNA is TGTGCCAGCAGAACCGACACGAACACTGAAGCTTTCTTT.